The TCR beta chain described here comes from a study of shared clonotypes between healthy human individuals. For this clone: Antigen unknown.

TCRdb keeps only in-frame clones here, not all; method: immunoSEQ multiplex PCR. The repertoire includes about 1 million clones, 65% to 80% of them detected once, and 1.4% sits in the top ten. Germline V gene sequence: CDR1 LGHNA, CDR2 YSLEER. Trimming stripped 0 bases from V and 7 bases from J, with 13 bases between. The CDR3 covers 15 residues. Findings and caveats of the study: Clonotype sharing across donors was expected to vary with sequencing depth.

J is TRBJ2-1 and V is TRBV4-3; weak D call: TRBD2 (6 bases). The receptor comes from a man younger than 35 in good health. What was sequenced was memory CD4+ T cells sorted from blood. Subset here: CD45RA-negative fraction. CDR3 residues: CASSQDSGVMNEQFF. CDR3 in DNA: TGCGCCAGCAGCCAAGATTCGGGAGTAATGAATGAGCAGTTCTTC.